This passage covers 2 T cell receptor beta chains from one sample sequenced in a study of blood T cell repertoires in COVID-19. Sequencing was performed with immunoSEQ multiplex PCR; in TCRdb, only in-frame clones are kept and a portion is missing. Of over 100,000 clones listed, roughly 85% are singletons. Sequenced sample: peripheral blood. These receptors were collected from an elderly man with acute or convalescent COVID-19.

This chain links TRBV6-5 with TRBJ1-5; D possibly corresponds to TRBD1 (5 bases). The CDR3 has 14 amino acids. Germline CDR1 MNHEY, CDR2 SVGAGI. V lost 11 bases, J lost 0 bases, and 14 bases lay in between. The CDR3 DNA follows: TGTGCCGCGGGGCGGACGAATAGCAATCAGCCCCAGCATTTT. It is translated as CAAGRTNSNQPQHF.

V and J are TRBV7-9 and TRBJ2-1; TRBD1 matches 10 bases. Unmatched junction bases numbered 6, after V lost 2 bases and J lost 14 bases. CDR1 and CDR2 (germline): SEHNR, FQNEAQ (reference sequence). The CDR3 is made up of 13 amino acids. Written as DNA, the CDR3 is TGTGCCAGCAGCTTAAGAGACAGGGGGCGCAAGTTCTTC. It codes for CASSLRDRGRKFF. The full variable domain, completed using reference TRBV7-9 and TRBJ2-1, is DTGVSQNPRHKITKRGQNVTFRCDPISEHNRLYWYRQTLGQGPEFLTYFQNEAQLEKSRLLSDRFSAERPKGSFSTLEIQRTEQGDSAMYLCASSLRDRGRKFFGPGTRLTVL.